The next 19 T cell receptor beta chains were all read from a single sample in a study of PD-L1 blockade in urothelial cancer (dated by TCRdb to about 2017). Receptor libraries were prepared by the immunoSEQ multiplex PCR assay. Imported from immuneACCESS, the table was reduced by TCRdb to in-frame sequences with V and J called. These copies leave out some clones; in studies compared against another copy, an unresolved V gene accounts for under half, and the cause of the remainder is not known. Counted in this sample were around 100,000 clones; roughly 87% of them appeared once. Of the sample, 1.5% to 2% falls within the top ten clones. This sample's time point label indicates: pretreatment peripheral blood. The sample was PBMCs, taken around atezolizumab (anti-PD-L1) treatment. The receptors shown here come from a man in his sixties with urothelial cancer.

J is TRBJ1-6 and V is TRBV9; 7 bases map to TRBD1. There are 15 residues in the CDR3. Unmatched junction bases numbered 7, after V lost 4 bases and J lost 6 bases. From germline, CDR1 is SGDLS and CDR2 YYNGEE. DNA of the CDR3: TGTGCCAGCAGCTTAAGGGACAGCCTTAATTCACCCCTCCACTTT. This codes for CASSLRDSLNSPLHF.

The chain couples TRBV6-1 to TRBJ2-5, with TRBD1 identical over 10 bases. Germline CDR1 and CDR2: MNHNS and SASEGT. Trimming removed 3 bases from V and 4 bases from J; junction bases left unmatched: 17. The CDR3 runs 19 residues. The DNA of the CDR3 is TGTGCCAGCAGTGATACCGGGACAGGGGCCCCACTTAATCGAGAGACCCAGTACTTC. Translation gives CASSDTGTGAPLNRETQYF.

This chain uses TRBV10-3 with TRBJ1-1, with TRBD1 as a possible D gene (6 bases). The V and J ends lost 5 bases and 0 bases respectively, with 13 bases between them. The germline V gene encodes CDR1 ENHRY and CDR2 SYGVKD. The length of the CDR3 is 15 residues. The CDR3 coding sequence is TGTGCCATCAGTTCCGGGACAAACATGAACACTGAAGCTTTCTTT. Its protein product is CAISSGTNMNTEAFF.

The V and J genes are TRBV7-9 and TRBJ1-5; possible D gene TRBD1, 5 bases. The CDR3 is 16 residues long. Trimming removed 1 base from V and 2 bases from J, with 12 bases in between. Germline loops: CDR1 SEHNR, CDR2 FQNEAQ (reference sequence). CDR3 region: CASSLDRGRGNQPQHF. CDR3 sequence (DNA): TGTGCCAGCAGCTTAGATAGGGGCAGGGGCAATCAGCCCCAGCATTTT.

CDR3 nucleotides: TGCAGCGTTGAACGGACAGGGGGATCCCTTTACTATGGCTACACCTTC. It specifies CSVERTGGSLYYGYTF. The chain uses TRBV29-1 and TRBJ1-2; 10 nucleotides line up with TRBD1. CDR3 length equals 16 residues. The germline V gene has CDR1 SQVTM and CDR2 ANQGSEA. V was pared by 2 bases and J by 3 bases, with 9 bases of the junction left unmatched. The full variable domain, with the rest looked up from reference TRBV29-1 and TRBJ1-2, is SAVISQKPSRDICQRGTSLTIQCQVDSQVTMMFWYRQQPGQSLTLIATANQGSEATYESGFVIDKFPISRPNLTFSTLTVSNMSPEDSSIYLCSVERTGGSLYYGYTFGSGTRLTVV.

This clone was detected once. The chain joins TRBV7-2 to TRBJ2-7, with TRBD1 identical over 8 bases. Trimming at V came to 4 bases and at J to 6 bases, leaving 8 bases not matched to a gene. This CDR3 has 14 residues. Germline CDR1 is SGHTA and CDR2 is FQGNSA. CDR3 sequence (DNA): TGTGCCAGCAGCTCGCTGGACAGGGAGTTCGAGCAGTACTTC. This gives the protein CASSSLDREFEQYF.

Written as DNA, the CDR3 is TGTGCCAGCAGTCAGGGCCCCACCCTACTGAAGCAGTACTTC. Translating gives CASSQGPTLLKQYF. This chain uses TRBV19 with TRBJ2-7; D possibly corresponds to TRBD1 (5 bases). Germline CDR1 is LNHDA and CDR2 is SQIVND (reference sequence). V was pared by 9 bases and J by 8 bases, with 23 bases between. The CDR3 covers 14 residues.

This sequence joins TRBV11-3 and TRBJ2-3; D uncertain. This CDR3 region has 13 residues. The germline CDR1 and CDR2 sequences are SGHNT and YENEEA. With 3 bases removed from V and 6 bases from J, the gap between germline ends came to 10 bases. The DNA for the CDR3 is TGTGCCAGCAGCTTCGCGTCCGTGGATACGCAGTATTTT. The encoded protein is CASSFASVDTQYF.

The J gene is TRBJ1-3, the V gene TRBV5-1; possibly TRBD1 for D (5 bases). V lost 0 bases and J lost 0, with 13 bases in between. This CDR3 has 17 amino acids. Germline assignment: CDR1 SGHRS and CDR2 YFSETQ. The CDR3 region is CASSLVGQRDSGNTIYF. The CDR3 nucleotides read TGCGCCAGCAGCTTGGTGGGGCAGCGGGACTCTGGAAACACCATATATTTT. Filled out from reference TRBV5-1 and TRBJ1-3, the complete variable domain reads KAGVTQTPRYLIKTRGQQVTLSCSPISGHRSVSWYQQTPGQGLQFLFEYFSETQRNKGNFPGRFSGRQFSNSRSEMNVSTLELGDSALYLCASSLVGQRDSGNTIYFGEGSWLTVV.

The genes are TRBV6-5 and TRBJ2-7, with D perhaps matching TRBD1 (5 bases). From germline, CDR1 is MNHEY and CDR2 SVGAGI. CDR3 length: 15 amino acids. V was clipped by 5 bases and J by 3 bases, with 17 bases between them. The CDR3: CASSQLQRQNYEQYF. In DNA, the CDR3 is TGTGCCAGCAGTCAACTACAGCGACAGAACTACGAGCAGTACTTC.

The chain is built from TRBV15 and TRBJ2-7; TRBD2 is a possible D gene (5 bases). Trimming left V 3 bases short and J 6 bases short, with 18 bases between. Looked up from germline, CDR1 is LNHNV and CDR2 is YYDKDF (reference sequence). There are 15 residues in the CDR3. The CDR3 region is CATSSAPGIPLEQYF. The DNA for the CDR3 is TGTGCCACCAGCAGCGCCCCGGGGATTCCTCTCGAGCAGTACTTC.

The chain recombines TRBV13 with TRBJ1-4; 9 bases align to TRBD1. The CDR3 spans 15 residues. The V gene's germline CDR1 is PRHDT and CDR2 FYEKMQ (reference sequence). Trimming took 3 bases from V and 4 from J; bases not matched to a gene: 3. This CDR3 reads CASSFLDRGNEKLFF. The CDR3 DNA sequence: TGTGCCAGCAGCTTTCTGGACAGGGGTAATGAAAAACTGTTTTTT.

V usage is TRBV6-1 and J usage is TRBJ2-5; D unclear. The CDR3 spans 14 residues. V was shortened by 0 bases and J by 4 bases, with 9 bases between the two germline ends. Germline-derived CDR1 and CDR2 are MNHNS and SASEGT. The CDR3 DNA follows: TGTGCCAGCAGTGAAGCCGGCGGAGCAGAGACCCAGTACTTC. This codes for CASSEAGGAETQYF.

Points on this clone: Since the CDR3 does not end with the conserved phenylalanine or tryptophan, this likely comes from a read error. The limits of the CDR3 on the DNA are not certain, so only TCRdb's listed CDR3 is given. The chain joins TRBV5-3 to TRBJ2-4; the D segment call TRBD1 is taken from the table without a DNA check. TRBV5-3 is identified as an open reading frame with a role that is uncertain. Counting both end residues, the CDR3 totals 11 amino acids. The CDR3 sequence is CARSGGAGVAV.

The chain combines TRBV11-2 with TRBJ2-2, with D uncertain. The CDR3 consists of 16 residues. V was pared by 5 bases and J by 3 bases, with 16 bases between. Germline assignment: CDR1 SGHAT and CDR2 FQNNGV. CDR3 region: CASSPQHFPYTGELFF. The CDR3 DNA sequence: TGTGCCAGCAGCCCACAGCACTTCCCTTACACCGGGGAGCTGTTTTTT.

The J gene is TRBJ2-2, the V gene TRBV28, with TRBD2 identical over 7 bases. Germline trimming cut 4 bases from V and 7 bases from J; bases unmatched to any gene: 6. The CDR3 is made up of 14 amino acids. The V gene's germline CDR1 is MDHEN and CDR2 SYDVKM. The CDR3 sequence is CASSSWAGVGELFF. In DNA form, the CDR3 reads TGTGCCAGCAGTTCATGGGCGGGAGTCGGGGAGCTGTTTTTT.

This chain joins TRBV5-1 and TRBJ2-2; perhaps TRBD1 as D (5 bases). CDR3 length: 14 amino acids. V dropped 3 bases and J dropped 2 bases, with 8 bases sitting between them. Germline CDR1 reads SGHRS; CDR2 reads YFSETQ. DNA for the CDR3: TGCGCCAGCAGCTCCGACAGAAACACCGGGGAGCTGTTTTTT. Translated: CASSSDRNTGELFF.

This clone was seen a handful of times. The chain uses TRBV25-1 and TRBJ2-2; D not certain. Germline V lookup: CDR1 MGHDK, CDR2 SYGVNS. The CDR3 loop spans 13 amino acids. Trimming cost V 0 bases and J 14 bases, with 13 bases left between them. CDR3 bases: TGTGCCAGCAGTGAATATGAGAGGTCTGGTCTGTTTTTT. Protein: CASSEYERSGLFF.

The chain employs TRBV6-4 and TRBJ2-3; 7 bases fit TRBD2. V lost 5 bases to trimming and J lost 6 bases; unmatched junction nucleotides: 8. This CDR3 has 14 residues. Germline V gene data show CDR1 as MRHNA and CDR2 as SNTAGT. As DNA, the CDR3 is TGTGCCAGCAGTTCTAGCGGCGGCAGGGATACGCAGTATTTT. It translates to CASSSSGGRDTQYF.